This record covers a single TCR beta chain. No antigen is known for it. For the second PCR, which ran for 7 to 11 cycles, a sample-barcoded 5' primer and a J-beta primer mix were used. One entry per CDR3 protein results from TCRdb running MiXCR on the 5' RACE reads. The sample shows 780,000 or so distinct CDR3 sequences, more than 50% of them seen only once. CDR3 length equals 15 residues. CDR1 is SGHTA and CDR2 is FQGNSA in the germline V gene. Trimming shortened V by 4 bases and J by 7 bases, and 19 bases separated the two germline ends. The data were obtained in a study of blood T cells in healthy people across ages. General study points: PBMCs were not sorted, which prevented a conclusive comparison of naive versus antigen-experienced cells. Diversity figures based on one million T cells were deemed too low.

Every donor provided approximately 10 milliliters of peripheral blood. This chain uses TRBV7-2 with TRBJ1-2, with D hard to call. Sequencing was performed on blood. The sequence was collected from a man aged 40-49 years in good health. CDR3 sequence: CASSCSRQAPSGYTF. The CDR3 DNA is TGTGCCAGCAGCTGTAGCCGGCAGGCTCCTTCTGGCTACACCTTC. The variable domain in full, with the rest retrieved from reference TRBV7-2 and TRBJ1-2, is GAGVSQSPSNKVTEKGKDVELRCDPISGHTALYWYRQSLGQGLEFLIYFQGNSAPDKSGLPSDRFSAERTGGSVSTLTIQRTQQEDSAVYLCASSCSRQAPSGYTFGSGTRLTVV.